This record looks at one T cell receptor beta chain sequence and its context. This clonotype was recorded only once. Its antigen is currently not known. A much larger clone differs from this one at a single base, so this may be a read error. There are 15 amino acids in the CDR3, from cysteine to phenylalanine inclusive. The only DNA kept is the CDR3, 45 bases in frame from the first base. Trimming removed 1 base from V and 0 bases from J, leaving 10 bases between the germline ends. The germline V gene yields SGHDT for CDR1 and YYEEEE for CDR2. This entry belongs to a study of T and B cells in COVID-19 patients (TCRdb year 2020). The study in broad terms: Using TRB and IGH repertoire sequencing of peripheral blood, the study characterized adaptive immunity in COVID-19 patients who had active infection or had recovered. In the active-infection cohort, 18 of 20 patients had comorbidities linked to unfavorable COVID-19 outcome. The repository of TCR and BCR sequences included approximately 72 time points from 35 to 40 patients, and more than 8 million TCR sequences were analysed. For the repertoire analyses, the comparison was an age-matched reference group of about 36 healthy donors who were negative for COVID-19 antibodies. Critical illness requiring mechanical ventilation or ECMO was present in about 65% of the roughly 20 patients in the active-infection cohort. A couple of patients were in both the active and recovered cohorts because samples existed from active disease and from after recovery. A recovered cohort comprised about 19 patients contributing roughly 21 samples, mostly after mild to moderate COVID-19 managed as outpatients. Median age was almost 35 years in the recovered cohort versus about 67 years in the active-infection cohort. As many as 9 follow-up blood samples were taken per patient, and some of the samples covered different disease stages within the same individual. Study-wide conclusions, independent of this receptor: During active COVID-19 the TRB repertoires were highly clonal, but at recovery diversity and richness rose above the levels seen in healthy donors. Strongly skewed TRBV/TRBJ gene usage was reported in patients with COVID-19. Specific T cell subsets (CD4+/Treg/CD8+) and sorted SARS-CoV-2-responsive or tetramer+ T cells had not yet been sequenced, and these experiments were ongoing. A total of approximately 2,000 exclusive TCR clusters, including approximately 33 low-pGen clusters, were found in the recovered cohort. The cohort was considered too small for HLA contributions to COVID-19 susceptibility or severity to be assessed. The reported TCR clusters were stated to require prospective validation before clinical use. Blood samples from mildly ill patients during symptoms and early samples from severe cases were scarce.

Genomic DNA extracted from blood, in amounts of about 240-550 ng, served as the starting material for amplifying TRB repertoires. The reads were generated on an Illumina MiSeq. Multiplex PCR with BIOMED2 TRB-A/B primer pools was used to amplify TRB rearrangements. Illumina-compatible adapters and 7-nucleotide sample barcodes were attached to the amplicons in two consecutive PCRs. All library PCRs used Phusion HS II polymerase. Amplicons were gel-purified with the NucleoSpin Gel and PCR Clean-up kit, quantified on Qubit, and pooled at about 4 nM. Amplicon pool quality was checked on an Agilent 2100 Bioanalyzer before Illumina next-generation sequencing. From the authors' description of their analysis: Annotation of TRB rearrangements was performed with MiXCR 3.0.8 using the default MiXCR reference library. Sequences with fewer than 2 reads and non-productive reads were filtered out, and every unique CDR3 nucleotide sequence was treated as a single clone. R 3.5.1 was used to calculate clonality, diversity, richness and V-J gene usage. GLIPH2 was used to cluster TCRs based on CDR3 similarity, and OLGA was used to calculate the generation probabilities. GLIPH2 clusters were kept only if they contained at least four unique TCR clonotypes found in at least three individuals. TCRdb reprocessing: public reads trimmed at Q25 with fastp, clones called with MiXCR, in-frame beta chains kept. When rows share a CDR3 protein, they turn into one entry using the most common DNA and genes. What appears here as the V and J calls and clone size reflects TCRdb's work, not the paper's. The sample table contains some 5,300 distinct CDR3 sequences; only one count was recorded for 25% to 30% of them. The ten most abundant clones make up approximately 5.5% of the sample.

The chain uses TRBV5-6 and TRBJ1-2, with the D gene call left open. The sample was blood. This TCR was sampled from a human donor with active COVID-19. Here the CDR3 is given as CASSLWLGTNYGYTF. The nucleotide sequence reads TGTGCCAGCAGCTTGTGGCTGGGAACTAACTATGGCTACACCTTC. The variable domain in full, with residues beyond the CDR3 obtained from the reference TRBV5-6 and TRBJ1-2 genes, is DAGVTQSPTHLIKTRGQQVTLRCSPKSGHDTVSWYQQALGQGPQFIFQYYEEEERQRGNFPDRFSGHQFPNYSSELNVNALLLGDSALYLCASSLWLGTNYGYTFGSGTRLTVV.